A single sample is the source of the 32 T cell receptor beta chains below, sequenced in a study of cytomegalovirus exposure and HLA in healthy donors. Method: immunoSEQ multiplex PCR; TCRdb's copy keeps in-frame clones and lacks some. The repertoire includes just under 65,000 clones, 85% to 95% of them detected once, and roughly 6.6% sits in the top ten. Sequencing was done on a sample of PBMCs. The receptors were gathered from a young woman in good health and CMV-seropositive.

V gene TRBV6-1 combines with J gene TRBJ1-2; D is unresolved. V dropped 5 bases and J dropped 8 bases, with 6 bases sitting between them. The CDR3 is made up of 10 amino acids. Germline CDR1 is MNHNS and CDR2 is SASEGT. The CDR3 here is CASSYGGYTF. CDR3 nucleotides: TGTGCCAGCAGTTATGGCGGCTACACCTTC.

The rearrangement links TRBV6-5 to TRBJ1-3; TRBD1 matches 8 bases. The CDR3 is 15 amino acids. CDR1 is MNHEY and CDR2 is SVGAGI in the germline V gene. V dropped 6 bases and J dropped 1; count of bases not matched to a gene: 5. The CDR3 bases are TGTGCCAGCAGACGGACAGGGATTTCTGGAAACACCATATATTTT. As protein: CASRRTGISGNTIYF.

The rearrangement links TRBV6-1 to TRBJ2-7; 11 bases match TRBD1. This CDR3 has 13 amino acids. CDR1 MNHNS and CDR2 SASEGT come from the germline V gene. V shed 9 bases and J 6 bases; nucleotides not matched to a gene: 7. The CDR3 sequence: CASRTGGLGEQYF. The CDR3, as DNA: TGTGCCAGTAGGACAGGGGGCTTAGGCGAGCAGTACTTC.

The chain recombines TRBV4-1 with TRBJ1-2; D perhaps matches TRBD1 (6 bases). Deletions cut 0 bases from V and 2 bases from J, with 7 bases between. CDR3 size: 14 residues. Germline V gene lookup returns CDR1 MGHRA and CDR2 YSYEKL. CDR3 in amino acids: CASSQEQGNYGYTF. CDR3 DNA: TGCGCCAGCAGCCAAGAACAGGGAAACTATGGCTACACCTTC.

The J gene is TRBJ2-2, the V gene TRBV11-2, with a tentative D call TRBD2 (6 bases). V gave up 5 bases and J gave up 10 bases, with 8 bases separating them. CDR1 is SGHAT and CDR2 is FQNNGV in the germline V gene. The CDR3 consists of 11 residues. CDR3 sequence: CASSPGEELFF. As DNA, the CDR3 is TGTGCCAGCAGCCCGGGGGAGGAGCTGTTTTTT.

The chain uses TRBV19 and TRBJ2-7; 7 bases are shared with TRBD1. After removal of 6 bases from V and 0 bases from J, the junction contained 5 bases not matched to a gene. Germline CDR1 reads LNHDA; CDR2 reads SQIVND (reference sequence). The CDR3 totals 14 residues. The CDR3 DNA sequence: TGTGCCAGTAGAAGGGACAGACTCTCCTACGAGCAGTACTTC. Amino acid sequence: CASRRDRLSYEQYF. The full variable domain, completed using reference TRBV19 and TRBJ2-7, is DGGITQSPKYLFRKEGQNVTLSCEQNLNHDAMYWYRQDPGQGLRLIYYSQIVNDFQKGDIAEGYSVSREKKESFPLTVTSAQKNPTAFYLCASRRDRLSYEQYFGPGTRLTVT.

This chain links TRBV19 with TRBJ2-7; D gene unclear. The length of the CDR3 is 13 residues. Germline CDR1 and CDR2: LNHDA and SQIVND (reference sequence). Trimming pared 1 base from V and 0 bases from J, leaving 4 bases between. CDR3 DNA: TGTGCCAGTAGTATAGGACACTCCTACGAGCAGTACTTC. This codes for CASSIGHSYEQYF.

J is TRBJ1-2 and V is TRBV28; 9 bases agree with TRBD1. The CDR3 runs 14 residues. V shed 3 bases, J shed 5 bases, and the junction held 4 bases outside the gene matches. The V gene's germline CDR1 is MDHEN and CDR2 SYDVKM. As DNA, the CDR3 is TGTGCCAGCAGTTTCGGGGGACAGGGTTATGGCTACACCTTC. Residues: CASSFGGQGYGYTF.

CDR3 region: CASSLAGGRETQYF. The CDR3 DNA is TGTGCCAGCAGTTTAGCGGGGGGTAGAGAGACCCAGTACTTC. The chain links TRBV28 to TRBJ2-5; 8 bases agree with TRBD2. CDR3 length equals 14 residues. Germline lookup yields CDR1 MDHEN and CDR2 SYDVKM. Trimming took 2 bases from V and 4 from J; bases not matched to a gene: 3. Based on the CDR3 plus reference TRBV28 and TRBJ2-5, the full variable domain is DVKVTQSSRYLVKRTGEKVFLECVQDMDHENMFWYRQDPGLGLRLIYFSYDVKMKEKGDIPEGYSVSREKKERFSLILESASTNQTSMYLCASSLAGGRETQYFGPGTRLLVL.

This chain uses TRBV11-3 with TRBJ2-1; no clear D gene. V lost 2 bases, J lost 4 bases, and 9 bases lay in between. CDR1 SGHNT and CDR2 YENEEA come from the germline V gene. The CDR3 sequence is 14 residues long. CDR3 residues: CASSLSTVYNEQFF. CDR3 DNA: TGTGCCAGCAGCTTATCTACGGTTTACAATGAGCAGTTCTTC.

The table lists this clone with a count of one. The genes are TRBV7-8 and TRBJ1-1, with a weak D call TRBD1 (6 bases). The CDR3 has 13 residues. CDR1 and CDR2 (germline): SGHVS, FQNEAQ. Trimming left V 4 bases short and J 5 bases short, with 11 bases between. Here the CDR3 DNA reads TGTGCCAGCAGCTACAGGGTTCGAACTGAAGCTTTCTTT. As protein: CASSYRVRTEAFF.

The rearrangement links TRBV6-5 to TRBJ2-7, with TRBD2 matching over 7 bases. The ends lost 0 bases at V and 2 bases at J; junction bases unmatched: 4. The CDR3 runs to 15 residues. Germline V gene lookup returns CDR1 MNHEY and CDR2 SVGAGI. CDR3 in DNA: TGTGCCAGCAGTTACTCTCTAGCGGAGACCTACGAGCAGTACTTC. This sequence encodes CASSYSLAETYEQYF.

V and J are TRBV28 and TRBJ1-2, with D possibly being TRBD1 (5 bases). Germline CDR1 and CDR2: MDHEN and SYDVKM. V dropped 5 bases and J dropped 1 base, with 8 bases sitting between them. The CDR3 consists of 13 residues. The DNA for the CDR3 is TGTGCCAGCAGTCTCAGGGATAACTATGGCTACACCTTC. Amino acid sequence: CASSLRDNYGYTF.

This chain connects TRBV4-2 to TRBJ2-2; 9 bases agree with TRBD2. Germline V gene data show CDR1 as LGHNA and CDR2 as YNFKEQ. With 0 bases clipped from V and 0 bases from J, the junction kept 8 bases outside the gene matches. CDR3 size: 19 residues. CDR3 DNA sequence: TGTGCCAGCAGCCAAGACCAAGGACTAGCGACCCCGAACACCGGGGAGCTGTTTTTT. Protein product: CASSQDQGLATPNTGELFF.

This chain joins TRBV29-1 and TRBJ2-3, with 8 bases aligning to TRBD2. The germline V gene has CDR1 SQVTM and CDR2 ANQGSEA. V lost 7 bases to trimming and J lost 6 bases; unmatched junction nucleotides: 9. The CDR3 length is 13 residues. CDR3 nucleotide sequence: TGCAGCGGAGAAGCGGGGGTTGGGGATACGCAGTATTTT. This gives the protein CSGEAGVGDTQYF.

This clone has a single count. The chain links TRBV27 to TRBJ1-2, with 9 bases that match TRBD1. This CDR3 spans 18 amino acids. The trim removed 6 bases at V and 8 bases at J, leaving 22 bases unmatched. Germline V gene data show CDR1 as MNHEY and CDR2 as SMNVEV (reference sequence). CDR3 sequence: CASRRLYPHRGPRPGYTF. The CDR3 region has the DNA TGTGCCAGCAGACGGTTGTACCCTCACAGGGGGCCCCGCCCCGGCTACACCTTC.

V and J are TRBV11-2 and TRBJ1-3, with D perhaps matching TRBD1 (5 bases). The V end lost 1 base, the J end lost 3 bases, and 13 bases lay between the germline ends. CDR3 length equals 16 residues. The germline CDR1 and CDR2 sequences are SGHAT and FQNNGV. This CDR3 is CASSLVGGPGGNTIYF. The CDR3 nucleotides read TGTGCCAGCAGCTTAGTCGGGGGACCTGGTGGAAACACCATATATTTT.

This chain uses TRBV30 with TRBJ1-6; 7 bases are shared with TRBD1. Germline V CDR1 and CDR2: GTSNPN, SVGIG (reference sequence). This CDR3 is built from 15 residues. J was trimmed by 9 bases and V by 2 bases; bases with no gene match: 10. The CDR3 loop reads CAWSTTGAVFSPLHF. CDR3 nucleotide sequence: TGTGCCTGGAGTACAACAGGGGCGGTTTTTTCACCCCTCCACTTT.

This rearrangement joins TRBV29-1 to TRBJ2-5; 9 bases are a match to TRBD1. The J call may not be correct, given that the DNA end is closer to TRBJ2-7. This CDR3 is built from 15 residues. Germline CDR1 is SQVTM and CDR2 is ANQGSEA. CDR3 nucleotide sequence: TGCAGCGTTCTCGCCCGGGACAGGGTATCCTACGAGCAGTACTTC. It is translated as CSVLARDRVSYEQYF.

The V gene is TRBV2, the J gene TRBJ1-2; D is possibly TRBD1 (5 bases). The CDR3 runs to 13 residues. V was clipped by 6 bases and J by 3 bases, with 11 bases between them. CDR1 SNHLY and CDR2 FYNNEI come from the germline V gene. The CDR3 here is CASRTDLDYGYTF. The CDR3 DNA sequence: TGTGCCAGCAGGACAGATTTAGACTATGGCTACACCTTC. The entire variable domain, with the rest obtained from reference TRBV2 and TRBJ1-2, is as follows: EPEVTQTPSHQVTQMGQEVILRCVPISNHLYFYWYRQILGQKVEFLVSFYNNEISEKSEIFDDQFSVERPDGSNFTLKIRSTKLEDSAMYFCASRTDLDYGYTFGSGTRLTVV.

As regards this clone: One junction end does not reproduce the germline sequence, and a read error may be involved. The chain is built from TRBV29-1 and TRBJ2-7; 13 bases agree with TRBD2. CDR3 length equals 15 residues. CDR1 is SQVTM, CDR2 ANQGSEA, per germline. CDR3 protein: CNVGGLAGRNSEQYF. The CDR3 DNA is TGCAACGTTGGGGGACTAGCGGGGAGAAATAGCGAGCAGTACTTC.

As for this clone: At one boundary the junction diverges from the germline segment, which might be a read error. V usage is TRBV7-7 and J usage is TRBJ2-1, with D perhaps matching TRBD2 (5 bases). The germline V gene encodes CDR1 SSHAT and CDR2 FNYEAQ (reference sequence). The CDR3 is made up of 16 amino acids. CDR3 amino acids: CASSLALGGRGNEQFF. CDR3 DNA sequence: TGTGCTAGCAGCTTAGCGTTGGGCGGGCGCGGAAATGAGCAGTTCTTC.

The CDR3 nucleotides are TGCGCCAGCAGCCAACTTTGGCGGGATCATGGCTACACCTTC. This codes for CASSQLWRDHGYTF. This sequence joins TRBV4-1 and TRBJ1-2; the D is unclear. The CDR3 consists of 14 residues. Trimming shortened V by 2 bases and J by 6 bases, and 13 bases separated the two germline ends. Germline-derived CDR1 and CDR2 are MGHRA and YSYEKL.

The chain is built from TRBV6-1 and TRBJ2-7, with unresolved D. The CDR3 contains 14 residues. Trimming took 8 bases from V and 2 from J, leaving 16 bases between them. CDR1 and CDR2 from the germline V gene are MNHNS and SASEGT. The CDR3: CASCLTFRTYEQYF. As DNA, the CDR3 is TGTGCCAGCTGCCTCACATTCCGAACCTACGAGCAGTACTTC.

This rearrangement joins TRBV25-1 to TRBJ1-2; 12 bases align to TRBD1. The V gene's germline CDR1 is MGHDK and CDR2 SYGVNS. V gave up 4 bases and J gave up 6 bases; unmatched junction bases: 6. This CDR3 has 15 amino acids. The CDR3 here is CASSVSGTGGNGYTF. CDR3 nucleotides: TGTGCCAGCAGTGTTTCCGGGACAGGGGGCAATGGCTACACCTTC.

V gene TRBV13 combines with J gene TRBJ2-3, with D tentatively TRBD2 (7 bases). V gave up 7 bases and J gave up 2 bases, with 16 bases separating them. CDR1 and CDR2 (germline): PRHDT, FYEKMQ (reference sequence). This CDR3 spans 15 amino acids. CDR3 protein: CASKRGGPTTDTQYF. The CDR3, as DNA: TGTGCCAGCAAGAGGGGGGGGCCCACCACAGATACGCAGTATTTT.

This clone was counted a single time. The genes are TRBV27 and TRBJ2-7; 7 nucleotides agree with TRBD2. The germline V gene has CDR1 MNHEY and CDR2 SMNVEV (reference sequence). The CDR3 loop spans 16 amino acids. V lost 5 bases to trimming and J lost 2 bases; unmatched junction nucleotides: 12. The CDR3 coding sequence is TGTGCCAGCAGTACCACCGGGGGAGCGGGGACCTACGAGCAGTACTTC. Its translation: CASSTTGGAGTYEQYF.

V gene TRBV29-1 combines with J gene TRBJ1-2; 8 bases fit TRBD1. The CDR3 runs 15 residues. J was trimmed by 4 bases and V by 5 bases; bases with no gene match: 12. Looked up from germline, CDR1 is SQVTM and CDR2 is ANQGSEA. The chain's CDR3 is CSVLLVQGAPYGYTF. The CDR3 DNA reads as TGCAGCGTTTTATTAGTCCAGGGGGCTCCCTATGGCTACACCTTC.

This chain uses TRBV18 with TRBJ1-4; 7 positions agree with TRBD1. The length of the CDR3 is 20 residues. The V segment lost 1 base and the J segment 0 bases; nucleotides outside the gene matches: 14. Germline V CDR1 and CDR2: KGHSH, LQKENI. In DNA, the CDR3 is TGTGCCAGCTCACCACGGTATACAGGGGTCTCAACCGCAACTAATGAAAAACTGTTTTTT. Amino acid sequence: CASSPRYTGVSTATNEKLFF.

The CDR3 reads CASSLPGAYTGELFF. CDR3 sequence (DNA): TGCGCCAGCAGCTTGCCAGGGGCTTACACCGGGGAGCTGTTTTTT. J is TRBJ2-2 and V is TRBV5-1, with D possibly matching TRBD1 (6 bases). CDR1 is SGHRS and CDR2 is YFSETQ in the germline V gene. The CDR3 spans 15 residues. V dropped 1 base and J dropped 3 bases, with 10 bases sitting between them.

The chain uses TRBV6-5 and TRBJ1-5; TRBD1 agrees at 7 bases. Losses at the gene ends were 0 bases for V and 7 bases for J; bases not matched to a gene: 6. Germline loops: CDR1 MNHEY, CDR2 SVGAGI. This CDR3 is 15 amino acids long. The CDR3 spells CASSYSLRGRQPQHF. CDR3 nucleotides: TGTGCCAGCAGTTACTCGTTGAGGGGGCGGCAGCCCCAGCATTTT.

The chain's CDR3 is CASSFDGSSYNEQFF. CDR3 nucleotide sequence: TGTGCCAGCAGCTTCGACGGGAGCTCCTACAATGAGCAGTTCTTC. The V gene is TRBV7-9, the J gene TRBJ2-1; possibly TRBD2 for D (6 bases). The CDR3 runs to 15 residues. V dropped 3 bases and J dropped 0 bases, with 9 bases sitting between them. Germline V CDR1 and CDR2: SEHNR, FQNEAQ (reference sequence).